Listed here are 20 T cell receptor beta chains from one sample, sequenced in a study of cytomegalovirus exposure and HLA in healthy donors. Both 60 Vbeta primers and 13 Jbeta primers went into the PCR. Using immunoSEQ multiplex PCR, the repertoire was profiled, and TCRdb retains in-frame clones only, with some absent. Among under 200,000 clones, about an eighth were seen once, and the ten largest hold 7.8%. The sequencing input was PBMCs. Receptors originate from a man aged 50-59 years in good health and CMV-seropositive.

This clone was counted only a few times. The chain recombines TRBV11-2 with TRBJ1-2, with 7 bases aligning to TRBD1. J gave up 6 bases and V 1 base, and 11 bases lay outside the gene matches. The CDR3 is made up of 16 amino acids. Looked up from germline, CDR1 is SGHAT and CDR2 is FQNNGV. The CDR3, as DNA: TGTGCCAGCAGCTTAGTATTGGGCAGGGGGTCGGATGGCTACACCTTC. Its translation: CASSLVLGRGSDGYTF.

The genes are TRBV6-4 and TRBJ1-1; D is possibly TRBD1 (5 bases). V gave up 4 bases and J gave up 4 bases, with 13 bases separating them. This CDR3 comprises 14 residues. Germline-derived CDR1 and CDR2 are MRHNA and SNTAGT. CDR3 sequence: CASSVGEGFTEAFF. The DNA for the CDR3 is TGTGCCAGCAGTGTTGGGGAGGGGTTCACTGAAGCTTTCTTT.

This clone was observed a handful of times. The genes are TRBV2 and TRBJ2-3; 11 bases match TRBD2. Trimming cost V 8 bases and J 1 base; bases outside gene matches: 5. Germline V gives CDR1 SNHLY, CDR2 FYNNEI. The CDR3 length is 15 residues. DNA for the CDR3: TGTGCCAGCCGTAGACTAGCGGGACGCACAGATACGCAGTATTTT. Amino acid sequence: CASRRLAGRTDTQYF.

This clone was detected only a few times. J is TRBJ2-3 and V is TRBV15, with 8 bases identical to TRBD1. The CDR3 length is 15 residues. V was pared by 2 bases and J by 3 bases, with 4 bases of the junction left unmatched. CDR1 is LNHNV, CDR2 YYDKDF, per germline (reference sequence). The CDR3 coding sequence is TGTGCCACCAGCAGACATCAGGGGGCGACAGATACGCAGTATTTT. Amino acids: CATSRHQGATDTQYF.

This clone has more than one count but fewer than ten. The CDR3 here is CASSRDRGNPILHSPLHF. The CDR3 bases are TGTGCCAGCAGCCGGGACAGGGGGAACCCAATCCTTCATTCACCCCTCCACTTT. The chain combines TRBV7-8 with TRBJ1-6, with TRBD1 matching over 11 bases. The germline CDR1 and CDR2 sequences are SGHVS and FQNEAQ. The CDR3 runs to 18 residues. V lost 5 bases, J lost 8 bases, and 14 bases stayed unmatched.

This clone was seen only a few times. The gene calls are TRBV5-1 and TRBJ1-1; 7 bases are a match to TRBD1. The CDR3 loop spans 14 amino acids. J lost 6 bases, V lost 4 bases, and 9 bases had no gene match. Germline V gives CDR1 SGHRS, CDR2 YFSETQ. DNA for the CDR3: TGCGCCAGCAGCGTTATAACAACAGGGGCTGAAGCTTTCTTT. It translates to CASSVITTGAEAFF.

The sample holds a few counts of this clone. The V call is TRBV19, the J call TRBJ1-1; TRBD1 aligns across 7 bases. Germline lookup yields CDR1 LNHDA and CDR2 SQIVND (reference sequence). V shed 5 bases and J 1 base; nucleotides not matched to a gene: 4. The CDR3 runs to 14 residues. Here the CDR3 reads CASSPTGKNTEAFF. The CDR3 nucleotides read TGTGCCAGTAGTCCGACAGGGAAGAACACTGAAGCTTTCTTT. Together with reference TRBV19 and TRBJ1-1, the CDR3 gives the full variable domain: DGGITQSPKYLFRKEGQNVTLSCEQNLNHDAMYWYRQDPGQGLRLIYYSQIVNDFQKGDIAEGYSVSREKKESFPLTVTSAQKNPTAFYLCASSPTGKNTEAFFGQGTRLTVV.

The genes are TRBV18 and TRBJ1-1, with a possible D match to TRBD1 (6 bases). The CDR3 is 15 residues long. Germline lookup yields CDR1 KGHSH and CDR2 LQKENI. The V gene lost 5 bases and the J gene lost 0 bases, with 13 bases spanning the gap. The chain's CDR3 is CASSAQGTMNTEAFF. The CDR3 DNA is TGTGCCAGCTCAGCCCAGGGGACTATGAACACTGAAGCTTTCTTT.

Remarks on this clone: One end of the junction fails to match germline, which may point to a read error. The CDR3 spells CASSQVGSYNSPPHF. CDR3 DNA sequence: TGCGCCAGCAGCCAAGTGGGCTCCTATAATTCACCCCCCCACTTT. This rearrangement joins TRBV4-3 to TRBJ1-6; D not resolved. Germline values: CDR1 LGHNA, CDR2 YSLEER. This CDR3 contains 15 residues.

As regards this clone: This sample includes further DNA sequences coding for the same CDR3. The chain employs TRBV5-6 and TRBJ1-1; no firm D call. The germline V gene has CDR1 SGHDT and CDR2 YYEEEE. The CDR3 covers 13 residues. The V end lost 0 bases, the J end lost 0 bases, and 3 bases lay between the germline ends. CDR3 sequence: CASSLALNTEAFF. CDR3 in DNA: TGTGCCAGCAGCTTGGCATTGAACACTGAAGCTTTCTTT.

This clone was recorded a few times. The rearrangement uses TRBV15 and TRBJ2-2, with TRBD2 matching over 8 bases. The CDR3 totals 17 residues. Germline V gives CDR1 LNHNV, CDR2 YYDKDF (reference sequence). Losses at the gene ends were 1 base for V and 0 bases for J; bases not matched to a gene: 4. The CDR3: CATSRGLAFANTGELFF. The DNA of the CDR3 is TGTGCCACCAGCAGAGGACTAGCGTTCGCGAACACCGGGGAGCTGTTTTTT.

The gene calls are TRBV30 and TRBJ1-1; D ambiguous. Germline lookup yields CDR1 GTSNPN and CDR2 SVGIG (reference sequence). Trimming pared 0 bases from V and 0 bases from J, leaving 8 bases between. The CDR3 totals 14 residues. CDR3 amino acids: CAWSVTRMNTEAFF. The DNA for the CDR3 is TGTGCCTGGAGTGTTACAAGAATGAACACTGAAGCTTTCTTT.

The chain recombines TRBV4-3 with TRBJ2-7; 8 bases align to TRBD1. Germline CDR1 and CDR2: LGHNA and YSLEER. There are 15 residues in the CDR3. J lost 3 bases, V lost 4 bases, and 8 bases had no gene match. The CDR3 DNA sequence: TGCGCCAGCAGCCCCGGACAGGGTCCGATCTACGAGCAGTACTTC. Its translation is CASSPGQGPIYEQYF.

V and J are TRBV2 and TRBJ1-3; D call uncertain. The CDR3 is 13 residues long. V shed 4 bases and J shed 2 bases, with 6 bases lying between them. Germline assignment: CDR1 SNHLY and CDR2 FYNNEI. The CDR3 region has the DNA TGTGCCAGCAGTGGGCTCCCTGGAAACACCATATATTTT. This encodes CASSGLPGNTIYF.

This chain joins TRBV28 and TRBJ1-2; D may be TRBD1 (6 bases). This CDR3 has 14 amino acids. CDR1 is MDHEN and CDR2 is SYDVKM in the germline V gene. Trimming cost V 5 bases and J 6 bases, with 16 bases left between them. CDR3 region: CASSLGQRPDGYTF. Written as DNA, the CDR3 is TGTGCCAGCAGTCTCGGACAGCGACCGGATGGCTACACCTTC.

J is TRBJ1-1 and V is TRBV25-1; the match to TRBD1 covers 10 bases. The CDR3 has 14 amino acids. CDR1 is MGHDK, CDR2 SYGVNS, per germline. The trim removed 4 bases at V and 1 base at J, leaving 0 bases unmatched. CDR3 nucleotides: TGTGCCAGCAGTGGGGACAGGGGGAACACTGAAGCTTTCTTT. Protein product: CASSGDRGNTEAFF.

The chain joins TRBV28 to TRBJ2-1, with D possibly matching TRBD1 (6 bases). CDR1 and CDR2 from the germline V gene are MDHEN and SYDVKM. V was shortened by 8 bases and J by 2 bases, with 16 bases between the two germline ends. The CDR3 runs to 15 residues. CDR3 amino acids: CASGHRDNTYNEQFF. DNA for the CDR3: TGTGCCAGCGGACACCGGGACAACACCTACAATGAGCAGTTCTTC. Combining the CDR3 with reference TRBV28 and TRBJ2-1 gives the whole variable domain DVKVTQSSRYLVKRTGEKVFLECVQDMDHENMFWYRQDPGLGLRLIYFSYDVKMKEKGDIPEGYSVSREKKERFSLILESASTNQTSMYLCASGHRDNTYNEQFFGPGTRLTVL.

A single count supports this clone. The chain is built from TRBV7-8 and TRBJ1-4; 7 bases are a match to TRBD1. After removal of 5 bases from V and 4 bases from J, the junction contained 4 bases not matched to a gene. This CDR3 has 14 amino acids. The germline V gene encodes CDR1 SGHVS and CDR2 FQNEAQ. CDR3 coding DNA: TGTGCCAGCAGCCAGAGGGACAGTAATGAAAAACTGTTTTTT. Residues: CASSQRDSNEKLFF.

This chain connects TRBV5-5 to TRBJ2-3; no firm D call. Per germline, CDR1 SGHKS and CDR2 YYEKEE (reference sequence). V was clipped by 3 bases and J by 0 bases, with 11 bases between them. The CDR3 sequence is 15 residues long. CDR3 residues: CASSWLTISTDTQYF. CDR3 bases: TGTGCCAGCAGCTGGCTGACAATTAGCACAGATACGCAGTATTTT.

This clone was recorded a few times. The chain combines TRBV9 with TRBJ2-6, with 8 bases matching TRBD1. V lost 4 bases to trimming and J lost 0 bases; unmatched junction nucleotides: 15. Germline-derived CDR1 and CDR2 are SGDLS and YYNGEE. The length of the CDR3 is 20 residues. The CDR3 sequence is CASSPLFRDRSSSGANVLTF. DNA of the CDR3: TGTGCCAGCAGCCCCCTCTTCCGGGACAGGTCGAGCTCTGGGGCCAACGTCCTGACTTTC. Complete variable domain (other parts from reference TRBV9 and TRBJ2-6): DSGVTQTPKHLITATGQRVTLRCSPRSGDLSVYWYQQSLDQGLQFLIQYYNGEERAKGNILERFSAQQFPDLHSELNLSSLELGDSALYFCASSPLFRDRSSSGANVLTFGAGSRLTVL.